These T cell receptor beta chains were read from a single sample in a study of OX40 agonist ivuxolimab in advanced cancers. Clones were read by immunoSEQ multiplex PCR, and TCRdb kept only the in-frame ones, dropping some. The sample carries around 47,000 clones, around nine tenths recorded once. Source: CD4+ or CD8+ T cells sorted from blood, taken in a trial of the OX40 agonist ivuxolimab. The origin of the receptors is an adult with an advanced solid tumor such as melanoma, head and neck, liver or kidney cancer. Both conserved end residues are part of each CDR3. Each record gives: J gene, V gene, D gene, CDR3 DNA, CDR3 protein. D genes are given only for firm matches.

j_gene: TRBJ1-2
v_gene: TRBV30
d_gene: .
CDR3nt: TGTGCCTGGAGTGTACCGACACAGGCCCTTATCTATGGCTACACCTTC
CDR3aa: CAWSVPTQALIYGYTF

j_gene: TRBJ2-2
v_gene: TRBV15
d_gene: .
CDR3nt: TGTGCCACCAGTCCCAGCGAGGGGGGACCTCCGAACACCGGGGAGCTGTTTTTT
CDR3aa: CATSPSEGGPPNTGELFF

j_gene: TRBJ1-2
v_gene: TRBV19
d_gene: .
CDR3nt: TGTGCCAGTAGTATAGGCCTGATCTATGGCTACACCTTC
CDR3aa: CASSIGLIYGYTF

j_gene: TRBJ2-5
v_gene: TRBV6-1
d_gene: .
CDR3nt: TGTGCCAGCACCCTGGCCCCGTACCAAGAGACCCAGTACTTC
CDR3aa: CASTLAPYQETQYF

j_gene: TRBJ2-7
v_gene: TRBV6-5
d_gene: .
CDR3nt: TGTGCCAGCAGTTGGGACGGAACCTACGAGCAGTACTTC
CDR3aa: CASSWDGTYEQYF

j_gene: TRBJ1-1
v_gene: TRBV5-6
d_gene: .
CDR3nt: TGTGCCAGCAGCCCGTGGAGTAACACTGAAGCTTTCTTT
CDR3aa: CASSPWSNTEAFF

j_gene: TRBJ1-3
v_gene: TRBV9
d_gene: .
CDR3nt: TGTGCCAGCAGCGTAGGGGGGGCCTCTGGAAACACCATATATTTT
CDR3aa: CASSVGGASGNTIYF

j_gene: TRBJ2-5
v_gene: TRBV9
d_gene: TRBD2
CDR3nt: TGTGCCAGCAGCGTAGGGGCTAGCGGGGGAGAGACCCAGTACTTC
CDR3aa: CASSVGASGGETQYF

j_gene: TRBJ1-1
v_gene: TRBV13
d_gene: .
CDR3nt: TGTGCCAGCAGCCCGAACCAAGTGAACACTGAAGCTTTCTTT
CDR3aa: CASSPNQVNTEAFF

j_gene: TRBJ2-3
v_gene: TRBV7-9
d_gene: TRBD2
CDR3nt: TGTGCCAGCAGCTTCACTAGCGGGGGGGCTTATACGCAGTATTTT
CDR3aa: CASSFTSGGAYTQYF

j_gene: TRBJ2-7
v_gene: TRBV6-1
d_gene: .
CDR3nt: TGTGCCAGCAGCGCCCCTGCGGAGGGGTGGCCCGAGCAGTACTTC
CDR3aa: CASSAPAEGWPEQYF

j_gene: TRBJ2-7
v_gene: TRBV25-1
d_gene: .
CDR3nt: TGTGCCAGCAGGGCGGACTTGCTCTACGAGCAGTACTTC
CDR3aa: CASRADLLYEQYF

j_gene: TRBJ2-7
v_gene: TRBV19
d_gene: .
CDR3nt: TGTGCCAGTAGTATCGGCCACGTCCTCTCCTACGAGCAGTACTTC
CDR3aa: CASSIGHVLSYEQYF

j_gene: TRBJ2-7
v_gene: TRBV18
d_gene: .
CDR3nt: TGTGCCAGCTCACCAACGGGTCCCTACGAGCAGTACTTC
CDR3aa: CASSPTGPYEQYF

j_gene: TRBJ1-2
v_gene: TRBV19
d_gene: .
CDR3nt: TGTGCCAGTGTAAGGACAGCTTTAAGGGACTATGGCTACACCTTC
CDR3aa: CASVRTALRDYGYTF

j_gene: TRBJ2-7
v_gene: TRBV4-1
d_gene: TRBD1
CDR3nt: TGCGCCAGCAGCCAAGTCCTAACAGGGGGCTACGAGCAGTACTTC
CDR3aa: CASSQVLTGGYEQYF

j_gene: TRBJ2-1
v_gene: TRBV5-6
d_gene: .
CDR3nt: TGTGCCAGCAGCCCCCCTACCCATGAGCAGTTCTTC
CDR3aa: CASSPPTHEQFF